What follows are 9 T cell receptor beta chains derived from one specimen sequenced in a study of blood T cell repertoires in COVID-19. Assay: immunoSEQ multiplex PCR; the TCRdb copy retains only in-frame clones and omits some. The repertoire holds 230,000 or so clones, roughly 90% seen once, with around 1.9% in the top ten. Sequencing was carried out using peripheral blood. These receptors were taken from a woman in her fifties or sixties with COVID-19, enrolled during active disease.

In this sample, this clone turned up once. The chain joins TRBV9 to TRBJ1-2; 7 bases agree with TRBD1. Trimming cost V 2 bases and J 4 bases; bases outside gene matches: 8. The CDR3 length is 15 residues. CDR1 SGDLS and CDR2 YYNGEE come from the germline V gene. CDR3 in DNA: TGTGCCAGCAGCGTTGAGGGGGCCTCCTCCTATGGCTACACCTTC. It encodes CASSVEGASSYGYTF.

The chain joins TRBV24-1 to TRBJ2-1; 9 bases align to TRBD1. The length of the CDR3 is 12 residues. Per germline, CDR1 KGHDR and CDR2 SFDVKD. The trim removed 3 bases at V and 13 bases at J, leaving 3 bases unmatched. CDR3 in amino acids: CATSDGGQGQFF. The CDR3 DNA is TGTGCCACCAGTGATGGGGGACAGGGTCAGTTCTTC.

V and J are TRBV7-2 and TRBJ2-5; no clear D. Trimming pared 1 base from V and 4 bases from J, leaving 10 bases between. The CDR3 covers 14 residues. Germline CDR1 and CDR2: SGHTA and FQGNSA. This CDR3 is CASSLGEVGETQYF. The CDR3 nucleotides are TGTGCCAGCAGCTTAGGTGAGGTCGGAGAGACCCAGTACTTC.

The chain couples TRBV21-1 to TRBJ2-1; the DNA was not compared with TRBD2, the D call given in the table. TRBV21-1 is shown as a pseudogene. The length of the CDR3 is 17 residues. The CDR3 bases are TGTGCCAGCAGCAAGATGAAGAGCGGGGTGGTTGCAAATGAGCAGTTCTTC. Residues: CASSKMKSGVVANEQFF.

The DNA for the CDR3 is TGTGCCAGCACAAAGCTTGCAACTAATGAAAAACTGTTTTTT. Translation gives CASTKLATNEKLFF. V is TRBV3-1 (or the pseudogene TRBV3-2) and J is TRBJ1-4; D is undetermined. Germline V gene lookup returns CDR1 LGHDT and CDR2 YNNKEL (reference sequence). V lost 7 bases to trimming and J lost 0 bases, with 9 bases between them. The CDR3 contains 14 residues.

The chain has TRBV5-1 and TRBJ1-2; D not resolved. V was pared by 1 base and J by 0 bases, with 10 bases between. Germline V gives CDR1 SGHRS, CDR2 YFSETQ. This CDR3 is 15 amino acids long. The CDR3 protein is CASSLSSGSNYGYTF. CDR3 nucleotide sequence: TGCGCCAGCAGCTTGAGTTCGGGATCTAACTATGGCTACACCTTC.

The rearrangement links TRBV18 to TRBJ1-2; possibly TRBD1 for D (5 bases). V was clipped by 0 bases and J by 5 bases, with 16 bases between them. The germline V gene has CDR1 KGHSH and CDR2 LQKENI. The CDR3 is 16 residues long. The CDR3 loop reads CASSPPDGQGRYGYTF. Written as DNA, the CDR3 is TGTGCCAGCTCACCACCAGATGGGCAGGGTCGGTATGGCTACACCTTC.

This chain links TRBV7-2 with TRBJ2-2, with no clear D. In germline, CDR1 is SGHTA, CDR2 FQGNSA. Trimming took 2 bases from V and 6 from J, leaving 7 bases between them. The CDR3 is 13 residues long. As DNA, the CDR3 is TGTGCCAGCAGCTTAAAAGTAGCCGGGGAGCTGTTTTTT. Protein sequence: CASSLKVAGELFF.

This clone was observed a single time. DNA for the CDR3: TGTGCCAGCAGCCAGCGGTCGAACACTGAAGCTTTCTTT. It is translated as CASSQRSNTEAFF. The gene calls are TRBV3-1 (or the pseudogene TRBV3-2) and TRBJ1-1, with D uncertain. V lost 3 bases and J 1 base, leaving 6 bases between the germline ends. Germline assignment: CDR1 LGHDT and CDR2 YNNKEL (reference sequence). The length of the CDR3 is 13 residues.